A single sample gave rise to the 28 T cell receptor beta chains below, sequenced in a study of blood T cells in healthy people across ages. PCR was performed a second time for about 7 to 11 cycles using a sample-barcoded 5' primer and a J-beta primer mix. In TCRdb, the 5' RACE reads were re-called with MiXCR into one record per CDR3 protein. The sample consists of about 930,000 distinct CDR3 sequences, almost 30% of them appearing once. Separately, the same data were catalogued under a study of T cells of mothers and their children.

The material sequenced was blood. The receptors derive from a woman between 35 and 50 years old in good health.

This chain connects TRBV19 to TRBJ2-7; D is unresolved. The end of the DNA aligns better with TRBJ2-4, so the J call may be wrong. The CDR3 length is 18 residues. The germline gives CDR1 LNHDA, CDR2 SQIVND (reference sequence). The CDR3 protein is CASSITGGSAMAKNIQYF. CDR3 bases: TGTGCCAGTAGTATCACCGGCGGATCAGCGATGGCCAAAAACATTCAGTACTTC.

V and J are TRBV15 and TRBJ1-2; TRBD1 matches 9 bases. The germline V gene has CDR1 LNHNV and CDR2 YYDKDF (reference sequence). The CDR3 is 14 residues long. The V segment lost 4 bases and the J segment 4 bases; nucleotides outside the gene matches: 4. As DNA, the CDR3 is TGTGCCACCAGCATGGGACAGGGACCCTATGGCTACACCTTC. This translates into CATSMGQGPYGYTF.

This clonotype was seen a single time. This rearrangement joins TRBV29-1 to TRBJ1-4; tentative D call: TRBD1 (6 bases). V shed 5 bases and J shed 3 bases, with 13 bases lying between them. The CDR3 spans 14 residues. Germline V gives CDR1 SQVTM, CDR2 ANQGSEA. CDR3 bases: TGCAGCGTTCGGGGGGCTGAAGCTAATGAAAAACTGTTTTTT. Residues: CSVRGAEANEKLFF.

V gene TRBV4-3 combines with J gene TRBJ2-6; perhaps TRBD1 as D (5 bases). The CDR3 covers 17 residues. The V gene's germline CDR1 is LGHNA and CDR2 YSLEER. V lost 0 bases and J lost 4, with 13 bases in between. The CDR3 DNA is TGCGCCAGCAGCCAAGATCCCAGGGTAATCGGGGCCAACGTCCTGACTTTC. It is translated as CASSQDPRVIGANVLTF.

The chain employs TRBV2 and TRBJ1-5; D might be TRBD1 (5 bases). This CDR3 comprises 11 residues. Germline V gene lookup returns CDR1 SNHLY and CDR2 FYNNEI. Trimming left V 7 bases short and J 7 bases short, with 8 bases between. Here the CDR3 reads CASTEGQPQHF. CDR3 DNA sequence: TGTGCCAGCACCGAGGGGCAGCCCCAGCATTTT.

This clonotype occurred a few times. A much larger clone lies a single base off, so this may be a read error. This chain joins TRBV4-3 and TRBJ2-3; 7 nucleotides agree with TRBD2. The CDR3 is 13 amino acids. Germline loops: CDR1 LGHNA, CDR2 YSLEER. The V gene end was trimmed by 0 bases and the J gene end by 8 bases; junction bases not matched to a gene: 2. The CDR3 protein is CASSQDWGGTQYF. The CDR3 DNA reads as TGCGCCAGCAGCCAAGATTGGGGGGGTACGCAGTATTTT.

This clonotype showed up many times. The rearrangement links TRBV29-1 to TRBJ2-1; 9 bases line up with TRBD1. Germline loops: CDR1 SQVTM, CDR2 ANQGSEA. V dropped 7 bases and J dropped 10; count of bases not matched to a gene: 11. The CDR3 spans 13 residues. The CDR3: CSAHRDRVNEQFF. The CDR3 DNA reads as TGCAGCGCCCATCGGGACAGGGTAAACGAGCAGTTCTTC.

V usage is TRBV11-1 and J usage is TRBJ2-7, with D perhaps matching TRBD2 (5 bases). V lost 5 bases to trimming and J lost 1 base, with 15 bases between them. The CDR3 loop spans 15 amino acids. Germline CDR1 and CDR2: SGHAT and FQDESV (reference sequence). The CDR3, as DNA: TGTGCCAGCAGCCCCTTCAGAGGGATGTCCTACGAGCAGTACTTC. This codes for CASSPFRGMSYEQYF.

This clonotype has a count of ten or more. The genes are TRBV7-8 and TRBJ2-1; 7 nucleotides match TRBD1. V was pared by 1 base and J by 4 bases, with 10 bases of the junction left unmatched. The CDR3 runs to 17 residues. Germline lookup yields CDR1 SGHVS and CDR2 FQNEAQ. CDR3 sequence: CASSLGGTADVYNEQFF. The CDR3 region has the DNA TGTGCCAGCAGCTTAGGGGGGACAGCCGATGTGTACAATGAGCAGTTCTTC.

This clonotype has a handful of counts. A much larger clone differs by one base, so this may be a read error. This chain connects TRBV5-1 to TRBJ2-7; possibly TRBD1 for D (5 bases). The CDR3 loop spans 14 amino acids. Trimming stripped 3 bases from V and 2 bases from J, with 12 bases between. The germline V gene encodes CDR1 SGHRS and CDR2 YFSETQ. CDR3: CASSWVVGAYEQYF. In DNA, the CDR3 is TGCGCCAGCAGCTGGGTGGTAGGGGCCTACGAGCAGTACTTC.

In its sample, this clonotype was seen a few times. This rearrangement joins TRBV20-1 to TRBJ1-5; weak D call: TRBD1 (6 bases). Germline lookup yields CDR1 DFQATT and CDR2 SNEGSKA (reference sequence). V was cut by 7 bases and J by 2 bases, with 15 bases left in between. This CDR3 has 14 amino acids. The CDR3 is CSGFTGLGNQPQHF. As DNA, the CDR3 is TGCAGTGGGTTTACAGGGTTGGGCAATCAGCCCCAGCATTTT.

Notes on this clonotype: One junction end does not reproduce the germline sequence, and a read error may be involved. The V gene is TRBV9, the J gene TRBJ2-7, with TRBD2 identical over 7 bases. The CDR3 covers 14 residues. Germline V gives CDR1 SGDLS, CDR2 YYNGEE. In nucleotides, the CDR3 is TGTGCCGGCAGCGTAGCGGGCAGCTCCTACGAACAGTACTTC. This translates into CAGSVAGSSYEQYF.

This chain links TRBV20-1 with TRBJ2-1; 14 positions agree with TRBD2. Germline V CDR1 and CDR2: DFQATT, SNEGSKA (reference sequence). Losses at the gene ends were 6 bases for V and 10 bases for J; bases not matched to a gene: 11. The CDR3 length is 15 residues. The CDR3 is CSATPGTSGGREQFF. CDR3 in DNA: TGCAGTGCCACCCCCGGGACTAGCGGGGGTAGAGAGCAGTTCTTC.

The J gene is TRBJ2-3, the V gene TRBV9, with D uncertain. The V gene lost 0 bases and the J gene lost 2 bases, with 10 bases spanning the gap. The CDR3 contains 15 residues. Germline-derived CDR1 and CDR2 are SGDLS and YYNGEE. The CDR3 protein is CASSVATLDTDTQYF. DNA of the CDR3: TGTGCCAGCAGCGTAGCAACCCTCGACACAGATACGCAGTATTTT.

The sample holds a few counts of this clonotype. Here the CDR3 reads CASSPSKGLDNEQFF. CDR3 DNA: TGCGCCAGCAGCCCAAGTAAGGGACTTGACAATGAGCAGTTCTTC. The gene calls are TRBV5-1 and TRBJ2-1, with D perhaps TRBD2 (6 bases). V gave up 4 bases and J gave up 5 bases, with 16 bases separating them. The CDR3 extends over 15 amino acids. Germline loops: CDR1 SGHRS, CDR2 YFSETQ.

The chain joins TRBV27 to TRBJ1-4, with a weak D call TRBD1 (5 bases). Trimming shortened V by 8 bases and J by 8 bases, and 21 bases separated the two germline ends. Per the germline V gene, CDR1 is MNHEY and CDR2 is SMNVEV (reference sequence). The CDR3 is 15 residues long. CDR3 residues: CASGPRTSASEKLFF. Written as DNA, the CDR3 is TGTGCCAGCGGTCCCCGGACAAGCGCGAGCGAAAAACTGTTTTTT.

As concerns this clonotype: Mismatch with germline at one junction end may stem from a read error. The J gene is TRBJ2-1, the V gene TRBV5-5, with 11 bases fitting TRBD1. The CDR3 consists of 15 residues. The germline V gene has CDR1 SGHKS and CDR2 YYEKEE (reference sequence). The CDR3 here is CAGRNGQGAYNEQFF. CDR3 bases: TGTGCCGGCAGGAACGGACAGGGGGCTTACAATGAGCAGTTCTTC. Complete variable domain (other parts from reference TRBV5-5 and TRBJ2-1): DAGVTQSPTHLIKTRGQQVTLRCSPISGHKSVSWYQQVLGQGPQFIFQYYEKEERGRGNFPDRFSARQFPNYSSELNVNALLLGDSALYLCAGRNGQGAYNEQFFGPGTRLTVL.

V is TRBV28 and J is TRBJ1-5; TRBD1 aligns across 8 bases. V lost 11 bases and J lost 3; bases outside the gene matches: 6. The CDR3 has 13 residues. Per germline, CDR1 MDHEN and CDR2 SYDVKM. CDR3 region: CAQGTGSNQPQHF. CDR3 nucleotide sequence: TGTGCCCAGGGGACAGGCTCCAATCAGCCCCAGCATTTT.

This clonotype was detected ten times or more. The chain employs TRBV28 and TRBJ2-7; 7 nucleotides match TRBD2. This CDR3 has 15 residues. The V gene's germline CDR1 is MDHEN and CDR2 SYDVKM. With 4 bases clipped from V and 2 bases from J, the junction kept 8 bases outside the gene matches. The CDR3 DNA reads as TGTGCCAGCAGTTCTTTGTTCGGGGGGACCTACGAGCAGTACTTC. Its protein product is CASSSLFGGTYEQYF.

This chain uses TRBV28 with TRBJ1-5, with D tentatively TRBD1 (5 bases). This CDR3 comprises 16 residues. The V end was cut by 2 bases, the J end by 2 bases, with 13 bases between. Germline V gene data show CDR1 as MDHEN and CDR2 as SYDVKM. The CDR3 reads CASSLLGDGGNQPQHF. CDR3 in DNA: TGTGCCAGCAGTTTACTGGGGGATGGCGGCAATCAGCCCCAGCATTTT.

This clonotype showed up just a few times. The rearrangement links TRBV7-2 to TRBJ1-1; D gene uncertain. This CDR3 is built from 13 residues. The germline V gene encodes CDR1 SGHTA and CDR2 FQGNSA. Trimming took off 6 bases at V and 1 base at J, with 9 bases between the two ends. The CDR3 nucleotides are TGTGCCAGCAGTGACGACCAGAACACTGAAGCTTTCTTT. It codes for CASSDDQNTEAFF.

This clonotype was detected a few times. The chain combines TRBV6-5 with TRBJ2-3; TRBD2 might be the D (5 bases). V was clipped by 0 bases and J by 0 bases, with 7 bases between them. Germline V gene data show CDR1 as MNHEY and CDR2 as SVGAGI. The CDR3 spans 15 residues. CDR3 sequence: CASSYSSGSTDTQYF. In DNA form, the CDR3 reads TGTGCCAGCAGTTACTCGAGCGGTAGCACAGATACGCAGTATTTT.

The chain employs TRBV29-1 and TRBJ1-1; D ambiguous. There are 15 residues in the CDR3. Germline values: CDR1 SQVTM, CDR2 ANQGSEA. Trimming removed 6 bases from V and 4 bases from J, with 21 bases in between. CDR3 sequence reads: CSVALQPARGTEAFF. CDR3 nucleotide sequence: TGCAGCGTCGCCCTTCAACCGGCCAGAGGCACTGAAGCTTTCTTT.

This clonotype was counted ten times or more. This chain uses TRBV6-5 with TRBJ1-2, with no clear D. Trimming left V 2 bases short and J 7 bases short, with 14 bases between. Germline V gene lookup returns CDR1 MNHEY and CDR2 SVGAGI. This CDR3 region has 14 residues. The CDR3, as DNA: TGTGCCAGCAGTTACCGCGGGGAGGGATCTGGCTACACCTTC. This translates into CASSYRGEGSGYTF.

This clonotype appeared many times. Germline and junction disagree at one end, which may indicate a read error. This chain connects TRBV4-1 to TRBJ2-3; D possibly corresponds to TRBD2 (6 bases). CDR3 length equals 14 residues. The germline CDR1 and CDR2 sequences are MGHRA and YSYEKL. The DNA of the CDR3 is TGTGCCAGCAGCTTGGGGACTGGCACAGATACGCAGTATTTT. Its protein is CASSLGTGTDTQYF.

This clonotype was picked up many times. In DNA form, the CDR3 reads TGCGCCAGCAGCCAACGGCATCTGATTACCGCCGACACAGATACGCAGTATTTT. Residues: CASSQRHLITADTDTQYF. The rearrangement uses TRBV4-1 and TRBJ2-3; no reliable D call. V was shortened by 2 bases and J by 2 bases, with 20 bases between the two germline ends. Germline CDR1 MGHRA, CDR2 YSYEKL. The CDR3 has 18 residues.

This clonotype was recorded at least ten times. CDR3 sequence: CASSLDIYNEQFF. Written as DNA, the CDR3 is TGTGCCAGCAGCCTAGACATCTACAATGAGCAGTTCTTC. This chain links TRBV7-9 with TRBJ2-1; no definite D call. There are 13 residues in the CDR3. CDR1 and CDR2 (germline): SEHNR, FQNEAQ (reference sequence). Trimming shortened V by 5 bases and J by 3 bases, and 8 bases separated the two germline ends.

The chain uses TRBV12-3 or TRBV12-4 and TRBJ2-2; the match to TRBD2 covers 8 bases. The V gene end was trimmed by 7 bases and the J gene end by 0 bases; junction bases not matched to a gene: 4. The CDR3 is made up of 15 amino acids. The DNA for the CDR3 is TGTGCCAGCATATTAGCGGGGCCGAACACCGGGGAGCTGTTTTTT. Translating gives CASILAGPNTGELFF.